Sequencing of this T cell receptor (beta chain) was carried out in a study of response to subunit inactivated influenza vaccine. Findings of the study overall: Authors suggested few new T cells are recruited by each seasonal influenza vaccination.

TCRdb re-derived calls from the RT-PCR reads in MiXCR, one entry per CDR3 protein. The profile shows almost 250,000 distinct CDR3 sequences, less than 15% of them singletons. Points on this clonotype: Its antigen is undetermined.

The receptor's source is a man aged 45-60 years who received an inactivated influenza vaccine. Here the sequenced sample was non-naive T cells sorted from PBMCs, taken less than 15 days before vaccination.

CDR3 nucleotides: TGTGCCAGCAGCCAAGAACGGGACAGGTCCTTCTTTCAGTACTTC. Translation gives CASSQERDRSFFQYF. This chain uses TRBV4-2 with TRBJ2-4; TRBD1 matches 8 bases. J gave up 11 bases and V 0 bases, and 9 bases lay outside the gene matches. The CDR3 sequence is 15 residues long. Germline assignment: CDR1 LGHNA and CDR2 YNFKEQ.